What follows are 5 T cell receptor beta chains derived from one specimen sequenced in a study of control samples from healthy donors and cancer patients. Assay: immunoSEQ multiplex PCR; the TCRdb copy retains only in-frame clones and omits some. In the table there are about 31,000 clones, roughly 95% of which are singletons. Sample: blood. The receptor set was obtained from a man between 60 and 75 years old in good health.

The chain uses TRBV18 and TRBJ1-3; no clear D. V lost 3 bases to trimming and J lost 0 bases, with 9 bases between them. This CDR3 has 15 amino acids. Germline V gene sequence: CDR1 KGHSH, CDR2 LQKENI. CDR3 DNA sequence: TGTGCCAGCTCACCCACGGGGAACTCTGGAAACACCATATATTTT. Translated: CASSPTGNSGNTIYF.

The chain is built from TRBV7-9 and TRBJ2-1, with TRBD1 identical over 9 bases. Germline V gene lookup returns CDR1 SEHNR and CDR2 FQNEAQ (reference sequence). This CDR3 has 13 amino acids. V shed 6 bases, J shed 7 bases, and the junction held 4 bases outside the gene matches. CDR3 region: CASRSGTGNEQFF. The CDR3 DNA follows: TGTGCCAGCAGGTCCGGGACAGGGAATGAGCAGTTCTTC.

The chain has TRBV6-4 and TRBJ2-7, with 8 bases that match TRBD1. CDR3 length: 14 residues. From germline, CDR1 is MRHNA and CDR2 SNTAGT. J gave up 0 bases and V 8 bases, and 6 bases lay outside the gene matches. The CDR3 coding sequence is TGTGCCAGCGGCTGGGACAGGACCTCCTACGAGCAGTACTTC. Its translation: CASGWDRTSYEQYF.

The rearrangement links TRBV6-5 to TRBJ1-2; 7 bases are a match to TRBD1. The J segment lost 1 base and the V segment lost 6 bases, leaving 5 bases of the junction unmatched. The V gene's germline CDR1 is MNHEY and CDR2 SVGAGI. This CDR3 region has 14 residues. CDR3 in amino acids: CASSRQGYNYGYTF. The CDR3 DNA sequence: TGTGCCAGCAGCAGACAGGGCTATAACTATGGCTACACCTTC.

The genes are TRBV9 and TRBJ2-1; D is undetermined. The CDR3 is 13 residues long. Germline CDR1 reads SGDLS; CDR2 reads YYNGEE. Trimming removed 0 bases at V and 10 bases at J, with 11 bases between. This chain's CDR3 is CASSVDSGREQFF. The CDR3 nucleotides are TGTGCCAGCAGCGTAGACTCAGGACGGGAGCAGTTCTTC.